Sequencing of this T cell receptor (beta chain) was carried out in a study of Tregs in tolerant kidney transplant recipients. Repertoires were generated with immunoSEQ multiplex PCR, while TCRdb's copy carries only in-frame clones and drops some. The data contain roughly 250,000 clones, 65% to 85% of them singletons. The sequence was obtained from a human donor in good health. The sequenced sample was CD4+ T cells from blood.

The CDR3: CASGNRRGTDTQYF. CDR3 in DNA: TGTGCCAGCGGAAATCGGAGAGGCACAGATACGCAGTATTTT. V usage is TRBV6-5 and J usage is TRBJ2-3; D call uncertain. Germline loops: CDR1 MNHEY, CDR2 SVGAGI. V lost 8 bases to trimming and J lost 1 base, with 13 bases between them. The CDR3 has 14 residues.